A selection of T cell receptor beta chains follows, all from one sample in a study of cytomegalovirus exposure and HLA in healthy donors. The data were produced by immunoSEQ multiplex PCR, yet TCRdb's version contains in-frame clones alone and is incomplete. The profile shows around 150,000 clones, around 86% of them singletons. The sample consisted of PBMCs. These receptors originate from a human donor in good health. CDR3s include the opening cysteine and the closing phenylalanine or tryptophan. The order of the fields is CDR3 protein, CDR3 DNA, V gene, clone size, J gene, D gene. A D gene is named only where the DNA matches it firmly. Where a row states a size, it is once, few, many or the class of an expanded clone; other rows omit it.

CASSYSGNEQFF	TGTGCCAGCAGTTACTCCGGGAATGAGCAGTTCTTC	TRBV6-5	-	TRBJ2-1	-
CASSAVVGLAGGTDTQYF	TGTGCCAGCAGCGCGGTAGTCGGACTAGCGGGGGGCACAGATACGCAGTATTTT	TRBV5-6	-	TRBJ2-3	TRBD2
CASSPIGLAGGRGTQYF	TGTGCCAGCAGCCCCATAGGACTAGCGGGAGGTCGCGGTACGCAGTATTTT	TRBV14	-	TRBJ2-3	TRBD2
CASSEIMNTEAFF	TGTGCCAGCAGTGAAATAATGAACACTGAAGCTTTCTTT	TRBV6-1	-	TRBJ1-1	-
CASSLERGGGTDTQYF	TGCGCCAGCAGCTTGGAGCGGGGGGGCGGCACAGATACGCAGTATTTT	TRBV5-1	once	TRBJ2-3	TRBD2
CASSSDSRFSEQYF	TGTGCCAGCAGCTCCGACAGTCGGTTCTCCGAGCAGTACTTC	TRBV5-4	-	TRBJ2-7	-
CASSPGLEPTEQYF	TGCGCCAGCAGCCCCGGTTTGGAGCCAACCGAGCAGTACTTC	TRBV5-1	-	TRBJ2-7	-
CASTQPGMNTEAFF	TGCGCCAGCACCCAACCCGGGATGAACACTGAAGCTTTCTTT	TRBV4-1	-	TRBJ1-1	-
CASSEDRVYGYTF	TGTGCCAGCAGTGAGGACAGGGTCTATGGCTACACCTTC	TRBV6-1	few	TRBJ1-2	TRBD1
CASSKGQNVYEQYF	TGTGCCAGCAGCAAAGGGCAGAACGTCTACGAGCAGTACTTC	TRBV21-1	-	TRBJ2-7	-
CASSQGGTGRDGYTF	TGCGCCAGCAGCCAAGGCGGGACAGGGCGGGATGGCTACACCTTC	TRBV4-1	-	TRBJ1-2	TRBD1
CASVQAQVVETQYF	TGTGCCAGCGTTCAGGCCCAGGTCGTAGAGACCCAGTACTTC	TRBV6-1	-	TRBJ2-5	-
CASSLRGGQGHEKLFF	TGTGCCAGCAGCTTGCGGGGGGGACAGGGGCACGAAAAACTGTTTTTT	TRBV5-6	-	TRBJ1-4	TRBD1
CASSQDGSGGRETQYF	TGCGCCAGCAGCCAAGATGGTAGCGGGGGCAGGGAGACCCAGTACTTC	TRBV4-1	-	TRBJ2-5	TRBD2
CASSPTRDFVTDTQYF	TGTGCCAGCAGTCCTACCCGCGACTTCGTCACAGATACGCAGTATTTT	TRBV7-8	-	TRBJ2-3	-